These 24 T cell receptor beta chains share one sample of origin, sequenced in a study of cytomegalovirus exposure and HLA in healthy donors. The PCR was carried out with 60 Vbeta primers and 13 Jbeta primers. The method was immunoSEQ multiplex PCR; TCRdb's version includes in-frame clones alone and lacks a portion of them. The table records some 62,000 clones, around 87% of them present only once. Input material: PBMCs. All receptors derive from a man aged 18 to 30 in good health and CMV-seronegative.

The chain employs TRBV18 and TRBJ1-2, with 8 nucleotides matching TRBD1. CDR3 length: 13 amino acids. Germline CDR1 reads KGHSH; CDR2 reads LQKENI. The J segment lost 13 bases and the V segment lost 5 bases, leaving 12 bases of the junction unmatched. The CDR3 protein is CASSTMDRERCTF. CDR3 sequence (DNA): TGTGCCAGCTCAACGATGGACAGGGAGCGATGCACCTTC.

J is TRBJ1-5 and V is TRBV2, with D tentatively TRBD1 (5 bases). The germline V gene encodes CDR1 SNHLY and CDR2 FYNNEI. The CDR3 is 14 amino acids. The ends were cut back, 6 bases at V and 2 bases at J, with 11 bases in the middle. The CDR3: CASSYTGGNQPQHF. CDR3 DNA: TGTGCCAGCAGCTATACAGGCGGCAATCAGCCCCAGCATTTT.

V and J are TRBV29-1 and TRBJ1-5, with D possibly TRBD1 on 5 matching bases. The CDR3 contains 14 residues. Germline V gives CDR1 SQVTM, CDR2 ANQGSEA. Between the trimmed V and J ends, which lost 5 bases and 3 bases, there was a span of 14 bases. DNA of the CDR3: TGCAGCGTTCGGGGGGAGGACTTCAATCAGCCCCAGCATTTT. Encoded protein: CSVRGEDFNQPQHF. Combining the CDR3 with reference TRBV29-1 and TRBJ1-5 gives the whole variable domain SAVISQKPSRDICQRGTSLTIQCQVDSQVTMMFWYRQQPGQSLTLIATANQGSEATYESGFVIDKFPISRPNLTFSTLTVSNMSPEDSSIYLCSVRGEDFNQPQHFGDGTRLSIL.

This clone was recorded only once. The CDR3 DNA follows: TGCGCCAGCAGCTTGGGCAGGGAGGATTCACCCCTCCACTTT. This translates into CASSLGREDSPLHF. The J gene is TRBJ1-6, the V gene TRBV5-1; D is perhaps TRBD1 (5 bases). The CDR3 extends over 14 amino acids. CDR1 and CDR2 (germline): SGHRS, YFSETQ. With 0 bases removed from V and 8 bases from J, the gap between germline ends came to 9 bases.

CDR3 DNA sequence: TGTGCCAGCAGCTTCGGAGGGGGGGCCGCCTACGAGCAGTACTTC. It is translated as CASSFGGGAAYEQYF. This chain joins TRBV7-8 and TRBJ2-7; D possibly corresponds to TRBD2 (7 bases). V was pared by 3 bases and J by 2 bases, with 14 bases between. The CDR3 spans 15 residues. The germline V gene encodes CDR1 SGHVS and CDR2 FQNEAQ.

The gene calls are TRBV28 and TRBJ1-2; possibly TRBD1 for D (5 bases). CDR1 is MDHEN and CDR2 is SYDVKM in the germline V gene. V was trimmed by 8 bases and J by 4 bases, leaving 14 bases between them. CDR3 length: 13 residues. CDR3 protein: CASGEPGIYGYTF. The CDR3 DNA sequence: TGTGCCAGCGGGGAACCAGGGATCTATGGCTACACCTTC.

This chain uses TRBV9 with TRBJ2-3, with D possibly matching TRBD2 (6 bases). The CDR3 totals 14 residues. The germline V gene has CDR1 SGDLS and CDR2 YYNGEE. V was pared by 0 bases and J by 6 bases, with 11 bases between. The CDR3 coding sequence is TGTGCCAGCAGCGTAGCGGGGGTAGCGGATACGCAGTATTTT. This encodes CASSVAGVADTQYF. Supplemented by reference TRBV9 and TRBJ2-3, the full variable domain reads DSGVTQTPKHLITATGQRVTLRCSPRSGDLSVYWYQQSLDQGLQFLIQYYNGEERAKGNILERFSAQQFPDLHSELNLSSLELGDSALYFCASSVAGVADTQYFGPGTRLTVL.

The CDR3: CASSERGGSTDTQYF. The CDR3 coding sequence is TGTGCCAGCAGTGAGCGGGGGGGCAGCACAGATACGCAGTATTTT. The chain joins TRBV6-4 to TRBJ2-3, with TRBD2 identical over 9 bases. Per germline, CDR1 MRHNA and CDR2 SNTAGT. The CDR3 is 15 residues long. Trimming at V came to 3 bases and at J to 0 bases, leaving 1 base not matched to a gene.

V and J are TRBV4-2 and TRBJ2-7; TRBD1 aligns across 7 bases. Looked up from germline, CDR1 is LGHNA and CDR2 is YNFKEQ. J gave up 2 bases and V 5 bases, and 9 bases lay outside the gene matches. The CDR3 is 15 residues long. The CDR3 coding sequence is TGTGCCAGCAGCGAAACCGGGACAGCAGCCTACGAGCAGTACTTC. This encodes CASSETGTAAYEQYF.

The chain has TRBV19 and TRBJ1-1, with 8 nucleotides matching TRBD1. The CDR3 extends over 12 amino acids. CDR1 and CDR2 (germline): LNHDA, SQIVND (reference sequence). V trimming: 9 bases; J trimming: 5 bases; junction bases outside the gene matches: 5. CDR3 nucleotides: TGTGCCAGCTCTGGACAGGGAACTGAAGCTTTCTTT. Encoded protein: CASSGQGTEAFF.

The V call is TRBV4-1, the J call TRBJ2-7, with 10 bases fitting TRBD2. The trim removed 5 bases at V and 0 bases at J, leaving 4 bases unmatched. CDR1 is MGHRA, CDR2 YSYEKL, per germline. The CDR3 spans 15 residues. CDR3 nucleotide sequence: TGCGCCAGCAGCTACGGACTAGCGGACTCCTACGAGCAGTACTTC. Translation: CASSYGLADSYEQYF.

This chain links TRBV11-2 with TRBJ1-1; 9 nucleotides align to TRBD1. The CDR3 is 15 residues long. V gave up 8 bases and J gave up 4 bases; unmatched junction bases: 11. Germline V lookup: CDR1 SGHAT, CDR2 FQNNGV. The chain's CDR3 is CASSGTGRGGTEAFF. The CDR3 DNA reads as TGTGCCAGCTCAGGGACAGGGCGAGGGGGCACTGAAGCTTTCTTT. The complete variable domain, with remaining parts taken from reference TRBV11-2 and TRBJ1-1, reads EAGVAQSPRYKIIEKRQSVAFWCNPISGHATLYWYQQILGQGPKLLIQFQNNGVVDDSQLPKDRFSAERLKGVDSTLKIQPAKLEDSAVYLCASSGTGRGGTEAFFGQGTRLTVV.

This clone was picked up a small number of times. This chain joins TRBV6-1 and TRBJ2-1; TRBD2 aligns across 11 bases. The CDR3 spans 15 residues. The V and J ends lost 6 bases and 8 bases, in that order; junction bases with no gene match: 9. Looked up from germline, CDR1 is MNHNS and CDR2 is SASEGT. The CDR3 region is CASSETSGGGYEQFF. Written as DNA, the CDR3 is TGTGCCAGCAGCGAAACTAGCGGGGGAGGTTATGAGCAGTTCTTC.

The chain combines TRBV10-1 with TRBJ2-7, with a weak D call TRBD1 (7 bases). CDR1 and CDR2 from the germline V gene are WNHNN and SYGVQD (reference sequence). The CDR3 has 14 amino acids. V gave up 5 bases and J gave up 2 bases, with 13 bases separating them. The CDR3 protein is CASSSRDRTYEQYF. The CDR3 nucleotides are TGCGCCAGCAGTTCGCGGGACAGAACCTACGAGCAGTACTTC.

This sequence joins TRBV18 and TRBJ1-6; D gene unclear. Trimming removed 6 bases at V and 6 bases at J, with 12 bases between. The CDR3 extends over 14 amino acids. The germline V gene has CDR1 KGHSH and CDR2 LQKENI. The CDR3 DNA is TGTGCCAGCTCCGAGATGCCTCTTAATTCACCCCTCCACTTT. The encoded protein is CASSEMPLNSPLHF.

The CDR3 reads CASSSRGAGETQYF. CDR3 DNA: TGTGCCAGCAGCTCTCGGGGGGCCGGGGAGACCCAGTACTTC. The chain has TRBV5-4 and TRBJ2-5, with D possibly matching TRBD2 (7 bases). There are 14 residues in the CDR3. V dropped 3 bases and J dropped 5 bases, with 14 bases sitting between them. Germline V gene sequence: CDR1 SGHNT, CDR2 YYREEE (reference sequence).

This sequence joins TRBV18 and TRBJ2-2; 7 positions match TRBD1. This CDR3 is built from 13 residues. The V segment lost 3 bases and the J segment 6 bases; nucleotides outside the gene matches: 1. Per germline, CDR1 KGHSH and CDR2 LQKENI. The CDR3 reads CASSPQGAGELFF. DNA for the CDR3: TGTGCCAGCTCACCGCAGGGGGCCGGGGAGCTGTTTTTT.

The rearrangement uses TRBV19 and TRBJ2-7; 8 bases are a match to TRBD1. The length of the CDR3 is 12 residues. Germline V gene data show CDR1 as LNHDA and CDR2 as SQIVND (reference sequence). Trimming removed 10 bases from V and 6 bases from J; junction bases left unmatched: 8. This CDR3 reads CATGTGPSEQYF. The CDR3 DNA follows: TGTGCCACTGGGACAGGCCCTTCCGAGCAGTACTTC. Full variable domain (rest looked up from reference TRBV19 and TRBJ2-7): DGGITQSPKYLFRKEGQNVTLSCEQNLNHDAMYWYRQDPGQGLRLIYYSQIVNDFQKGDIAEGYSVSREKKESFPLTVTSAQKNPTAFYLCATGTGPSEQYFGPGTRLTVT.

The V call is TRBV5-1, the J call TRBJ1-5; D possibly corresponds to TRBD1 (6 bases). Germline-derived CDR1 and CDR2 are SGHRS and YFSETQ. The CDR3 is 14 amino acids. Trimming removed 0 bases from V and 3 bases from J, with 7 bases in between. In nucleotides, the CDR3 is TGCGCCAGCAGCTTGGAGGGACACAATCAGCCCCAGCATTTT. Its translation: CASSLEGHNQPQHF.

The rearrangement uses TRBV27 and TRBJ2-2; the D is unclear. In germline, CDR1 is MNHEY, CDR2 SMNVEV (reference sequence). This CDR3 is built from 13 residues. With 3 bases removed from V and 4 bases from J, the gap between germline ends came to 6 bases. The CDR3 region is CASSFTVTGELFF. As DNA, the CDR3 is TGTGCCAGCAGTTTCACGGTCACCGGGGAGCTGTTTTTT.

V and J are TRBV11-3 and TRBJ2-5; D might be TRBD2 (6 bases). Trimming shortened V by 1 base and J by 2 bases, and 8 bases separated the two germline ends. The CDR3 has 14 amino acids. Germline CDR1 and CDR2: SGHNT and YENEEA. The CDR3 coding sequence is TGTGCCAGCAGCTTAGCGGGACTTCAAGAGACCCAGTACTTC. Translating gives CASSLAGLQETQYF.

The rearrangement uses TRBV7-9 and TRBJ1-2; D may be TRBD1 (6 bases). V was cut by 3 bases and J by 7 bases, with 15 bases left in between. Germline values: CDR1 SEHNR, CDR2 FQNEAQ (reference sequence). This CDR3 is built from 14 residues. The CDR3, as DNA: TGTGCCAGCAGCTTTCTGAGGGGGTTGAGTGGCTACACCTTC. This sequence encodes CASSFLRGLSGYTF.

The V and J genes are TRBV6-1 and TRBJ1-2; TRBD1 aligns across 10 bases. This CDR3 contains 14 residues. The V gene end was trimmed by 6 bases and the J gene end by 1 base; junction bases not matched to a gene: 2. Per germline, CDR1 MNHNS and CDR2 SASEGT. The DNA of the CDR3 is TGTGCCAGCAGGGGGGACAGGGGTAACTATGGCTACACCTTC. Residues: CASRGDRGNYGYTF.

The sample holds one count of this clone. This chain connects TRBV13 to TRBJ2-7, with D possibly TRBD1 on 5 matching bases. The CDR3 covers 13 residues. Germline V lookup: CDR1 PRHDT, CDR2 FYEKMQ (reference sequence). V lost 5 bases and J 4 bases, leaving 12 bases between the germline ends. The CDR3 reads CASSESPGYEQYF. The CDR3 bases are TGTGCCAGCAGCGAAAGCCCAGGGTACGAGCAGTACTTC.